A single sample is the source of the 22 T cell receptor beta chains below, sequenced in a study of graft-versus-host responses after intestinal transplantation. Their specific antigens are unknown. Method: immunoSEQ multiplex PCR; TCRdb's copy keeps in-frame clones and lacks some. The table records 50,000 to 80,000 clones, roughly 90% of them present only once. Source: unstimulated CD8+ T cells sorted from spleen or lymph node cells, taken before transplant. The origin of the receptors is a human donor who was the organ donor for an intestinal transplant.

This clone appeared a few times. This sequence joins TRBV6-6 and TRBJ1-5; 8 nucleotides agree with TRBD1. The germline CDR1 and CDR2 sequences are MNHNY and SVGAGI (reference sequence). The junction had 9 bases not matched to a gene; V was cut back by 3 bases and J by 5 bases. The CDR3 is made up of 16 amino acids. The CDR3: CASSYAPGTGYQPQHF. The CDR3 region has the DNA TGTGCCAGCAGTTATGCCCCCGGGACAGGATATCAGCCCCAGCATTTT.

The chain has TRBV4-3 and TRBJ1-4, with D tentatively TRBD1 (5 bases). CDR1 LGHNA and CDR2 YSLEER come from the germline V gene. The CDR3 is 13 amino acids. V was pared by 5 bases and J by 8 bases, with 12 bases between. CDR3: CASSSGFREKLFF. The DNA of the CDR3 is TGCGCCAGCAGCTCAGGGTTTAGAGAAAAACTGTTTTTT.

The DNA of the CDR3 is TGTGCCAGCAGTTCCTCGGGACAGGTTTTCGAGCAGTACTTC. Translating gives CASSSSGQVFEQYF. The chain joins TRBV27 to TRBJ2-7; 8 bases are shared with TRBD1. V shed 4 bases and J 6 bases; nucleotides not matched to a gene: 8. Germline V gene sequence: CDR1 MNHEY, CDR2 SMNVEV (reference sequence). The CDR3 is 14 amino acids.

The sample holds one count of this clone. The chain recombines TRBV2 with TRBJ2-7; perhaps TRBD2 as D (5 bases). Between the trimmed V and J ends, which lost 4 bases and 7 bases, there was a span of 5 bases. CDR1 is SNHLY and CDR2 is FYNNEI in the germline V gene. The CDR3 has 10 residues. CDR3 amino acids: CASSAGEQYF. The DNA of the CDR3 is TGTGCCAGCAGTGCGGGAGAGCAGTACTTC.

This chain uses TRBV11-2 with TRBJ1-1, with 11 nucleotides matching TRBD1. Germline values: CDR1 SGHAT, CDR2 FQNNGV. V dropped 5 bases and J dropped 4; count of bases not matched to a gene: 6. The CDR3 is made up of 15 amino acids. In DNA form, the CDR3 reads TGTGCCAGCAGCCGGACAGGGGGCGGGTCCACTGAAGCTTTCTTT. This sequence encodes CASSRTGGGSTEAFF.

This clone showed up just once. The chain has TRBV28 and TRBJ2-3; D ambiguous. V was cut by 10 bases and J by 0 bases, with 17 bases left in between. Germline CDR1 and CDR2: MDHEN and SYDVKM. CDR3 length equals 15 residues. CDR3 coding DNA: TGTGCCATCGTTCAGGCCTCGCTAAGCACAGATACGCAGTATTTT. It is translated as CAIVQASLSTDTQYF.

The V call is TRBV11-3, the J call TRBJ2-6; a possible D gene is TRBD2 (6 bases). Germline loops: CDR1 SGHNT, CDR2 YENEEA. Deletions cut 4 bases from V and 0 bases from J, with 16 bases between. The CDR3 is 18 residues long. DNA of the CDR3: TGTGCCAGCAGCTCCCTTCGCGGGGATGGCTCTGGGGCCAACGTCCTGACTTTC. Encoded protein: CASSSLRGDGSGANVLTF. The variable domain in full, completed from reference TRBV11-3 and TRBJ2-6, reads EAGVVQSPRYKIIEKKQPVAFWCNPISGHNTLYWYLQNLGQGPELLIRYENEEAVDDSQLPKDRFSAERLKGVDSTLKIQPAELGDSAVYLCASSSLRGDGSGANVLTFGAGSRLTVL.

The chain has TRBV11-2 and TRBJ2-3; 11 bases map to TRBD1. The CDR3 covers 15 residues. Germline trimming cut 2 bases from V and 3 bases from J; bases unmatched to any gene: 1. CDR1 SGHAT and CDR2 FQNNGV come from the germline V gene. The CDR3 DNA follows: TGTGCCAGCAGCTTAAGGGACAGGGGGACAGATACGCAGTATTTT. Amino acids: CASSLRDRGTDTQYF.

In this sample, this clone is medium-sized. The rearrangement links TRBV4-3 to TRBJ2-7, with 14 bases lining up with TRBD2. Losses at the gene ends were 5 bases for V and 2 bases for J; bases not matched to a gene: 5. The CDR3 extends over 16 amino acids. Looked up from germline, CDR1 is LGHNA and CDR2 is YSLEER. The CDR3 region has the DNA TGCGCCAGCAGCTTGGGACTAGCGGGAGAGACCTACGAGCAGTACTTC. Translation gives CASSLGLAGETYEQYF.

CDR3 in amino acids: CASSTTREVENEQFF. DNA for the CDR3: TGTGCCAGCAGCACTACTAGGGAGGTGGAGAATGAGCAGTTCTTC. The chain combines TRBV5-4 with TRBJ2-1, with a tentative D call TRBD2 (6 bases). Between the trimmed V and J ends, which lost 4 bases and 7 bases, there was a span of 18 bases. Germline V CDR1 and CDR2: SGHNT, YYREEE (reference sequence). The CDR3 extends over 15 amino acids.

The V call is TRBV4-3, the J call TRBJ2-7; no reliable D call. The germline gives CDR1 LGHNA, CDR2 YSLEER. The germline V and J ends were trimmed by 0 bases and 0 bases, with 9 bases remaining between them. The CDR3 runs to 15 residues. The CDR3 loop reads CASSQDRISSYEQYF. DNA of the CDR3: TGCGCCAGCAGCCAAGACCGTATCAGCTCCTACGAGCAGTACTTC.

The chain couples TRBV30 to TRBJ1-5; 12 positions match TRBD1. The germline V gene has CDR1 GTSNPN and CDR2 SVGIG (reference sequence). The CDR3 length is 19 residues. The V gene end was trimmed by 0 bases and the J gene end by 2 bases; junction bases not matched to a gene: 11. CDR3 sequence (DNA): TGTGCCTGGAGTGTTAGTAGGGACAGGGGGCGCGGCGGCAATCAGCCCCAGCATTTT. Protein sequence: CAWSVSRDRGRGGNQPQHF.

Regarding this clone: Mismatch with germline at one junction end may stem from a read error. The CDR3 DNA sequence: TGTGCTAGCAGTCCCAATCGTGGGACTAGAGAGGACGAGCAGTACTTC. Translated, it gives CASSPNRGTREDEQYF. This rearrangement joins TRBV7-7 to TRBJ2-7; 8 nucleotides line up with TRBD2. Germline V lookup: CDR1 SSHAT, CDR2 FNYEAQ (reference sequence). This CDR3 has 16 residues.

J is TRBJ2-7 and V is TRBV30, with D possibly matching TRBD2 (5 bases). Germline CDR1 and CDR2: GTSNPN and SVGIG (reference sequence). This CDR3 contains 17 residues. The V gene lost 1 base and the J gene lost 2 bases, with 21 bases spanning the gap. The CDR3 is CAWSEDDWTPTTYEQYF. The CDR3 region has the DNA TGTGCCTGGAGTGAGGATGATTGGACTCCTACCACCTACGAGCAGTACTTC.

J is TRBJ2-7 and V is TRBV27, with TRBD1 matching over 7 bases. Per the germline V gene, CDR1 is MNHEY and CDR2 is SMNVEV (reference sequence). The CDR3 sequence is 13 residues long. With V trimmed by 6 bases and J by 9 bases, 11 bases remained unmatched. The CDR3 sequence: CASRGGQEVGQYF. In nucleotides, the CDR3 is TGTGCCAGCAGGGGCGGACAGGAGGTCGGGCAGTACTTC.

The chain links TRBV7-9 to TRBJ2-5; D is perhaps TRBD2 (6 bases). The CDR3 spans 14 residues. Trimming took off 5 bases at V and 1 base at J, with 11 bases between the two ends. Germline V CDR1 and CDR2: SEHNR, FQNEAQ (reference sequence). The CDR3 here is CASSRDSGQETQYF. In DNA form, the CDR3 reads TGTGCCAGCAGCCGAGATAGCGGCCAAGAGACCCAGTACTTC.

The chain links TRBV2 to TRBJ1-1, with 9 bases that match TRBD1. Germline lookup yields CDR1 SNHLY and CDR2 FYNNEI. The CDR3 has 14 amino acids. The V segment lost 8 bases and the J segment 6 bases; nucleotides outside the gene matches: 10. The CDR3 nucleotides are TGTGCCAGCGAACGGGACAGGGATATCCCTGAAGCTTTCTTT. Amino acids: CASERDRDIPEAFF.

The rearrangement uses TRBV29-1 and TRBJ1-1; D is uncertain. This CDR3 has 12 residues. Trimming took off 7 bases at V and 4 bases at J, with 13 bases between the two ends. Germline CDR1 and CDR2: SQVTM and ANQGSEA. The CDR3 region is CSALYEGTEAFF. The CDR3 bases are TGCAGCGCCCTTTATGAGGGCACTGAAGCTTTCTTT. Full variable domain (missing parts from reference TRBV29-1 and TRBJ1-1): SAVISQKPSRDICQRGTSLTIQCQVDSQVTMMFWYRQQPGQSLTLIATANQGSEATYESGFVIDKFPISRPNLTFSTLTVSNMSPEDSSIYLCSALYEGTEAFFGQGTRLTVV.

The chain carries TRBV28 and TRBJ2-7; TRBD2 might be the D (6 bases). Per germline, CDR1 MDHEN and CDR2 SYDVKM. V was cut by 1 base and J by 6 bases, with 16 bases left in between. This CDR3 comprises 15 residues. CDR3 nucleotide sequence: TGTGCCAGCAGTTTATACGCCGGGACTTTCCGCGAGCAGTACTTC. This sequence encodes CASSLYAGTFREQYF.

The V gene is TRBV4-3, the J gene TRBJ1-5; D gene ambiguous. This CDR3 comprises 15 residues. V was shortened by 1 base and J by 5 bases, with 12 bases between the two germline ends. In germline, CDR1 is LGHNA, CDR2 YSLEER. CDR3 bases: TGCGCCAGCAGCCAAGGGACTGCACTGTATCAGCCCCAGCATTTT. Translated: CASSQGTALYQPQHF.

The chain is built from TRBV27 and TRBJ2-7; D perhaps matches TRBD1 (6 bases). The germline gives CDR1 MNHEY, CDR2 SMNVEV (reference sequence). Trimming stripped 0 bases from V and 1 base from J, with 13 bases between. This CDR3 is built from 16 residues. The CDR3 reads CASSLSTFGQSYEQYF. The CDR3 DNA is TGTGCCAGCAGTTTATCTACTTTTGGACAGTCCTACGAGCAGTACTTC.

The chain has TRBV27 and TRBJ2-1; TRBD2 matches at 7 bases. CDR3 length: 15 amino acids. Germline V gene sequence: CDR1 MNHEY, CDR2 SMNVEV (reference sequence). The J segment lost 0 bases and the V segment lost 2 bases, leaving 1 base of the junction unmatched. Here the CDR3 reads CASSLAGVSYNEQFF. CDR3 DNA sequence: TGTGCCAGCAGTTTAGCGGGAGTCTCCTACAATGAGCAGTTCTTC.